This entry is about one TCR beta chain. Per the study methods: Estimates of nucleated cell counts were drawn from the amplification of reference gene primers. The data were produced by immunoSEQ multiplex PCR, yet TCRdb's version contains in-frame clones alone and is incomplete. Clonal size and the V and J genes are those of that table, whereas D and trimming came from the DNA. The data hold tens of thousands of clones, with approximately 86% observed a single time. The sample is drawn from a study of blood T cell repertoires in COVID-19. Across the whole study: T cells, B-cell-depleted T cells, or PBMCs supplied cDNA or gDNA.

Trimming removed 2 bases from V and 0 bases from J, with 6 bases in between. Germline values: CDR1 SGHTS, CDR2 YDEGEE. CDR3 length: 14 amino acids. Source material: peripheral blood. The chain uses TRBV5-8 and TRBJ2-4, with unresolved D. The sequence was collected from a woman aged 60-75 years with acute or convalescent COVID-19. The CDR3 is CASSFRLAKNIQYF. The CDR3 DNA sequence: TGTGCCAGCAGCTTCCGACTAGCCAAAAACATTCAGTACTTC.